A selection of T cell receptor beta chains follows, all from one sample in a study of T cells after yellow fever vaccination. MiXCR was run by TCRdb on the 5' RACE reads, yielding one entry per CDR3 protein. The sample yields just under 85,000 distinct CDR3 sequences, 13% seen once. Sequences were derived from CD8+ T cells not binding an NS4B(214-222) dextramer, sorted from PBMCs, sampled more than 20 days after the first yellow fever vaccination. The source is a man aged 18 to 29 who received the YFV17D yellow fever vaccine. The CDR3 runs from the conserved cysteine through the conserved F or W. A D gene is named only where the DNA matches it firmly. Some rows have no size entry. The others give once, few or many, or a class for an expanded clone.

TGTGCCAGCACCGACAGGGGGTACGAGCAGTACTTC	CASTDRGYEQYF	TRBD1	many	TRBJ2-7	TRBV5-6
TGCGCCAGCAGCCAAGGTCGGCCGACGGGGGCTATATACCCCTCCAATGAGCAGTTCTTC	CASSQGRPTGAIYPSNEQFF	-	-	TRBJ2-1	TRBV4-3
TGTGCCAGCAGCTTAGCGCTAGGGGGGAGCTCCTACAATGAGCAGTTCTTC	CASSLALGGSSYNEQFF	-	-	TRBJ2-1	TRBV7-8
TGTGCTAGTGGAGCCGGGACAGGGATAACTGAAGCTTTCTTT	CASGAGTGITEAFF	TRBD1	few	TRBJ1-1	TRBV12-5
TGCGCCAGCAGCTACCGACAGTCCGCCGGGGAGCTGTTTTTT	CASSYRQSAGELFF	-	-	TRBJ2-2	TRBV5-1
TGCGCCAGCAGCTTGGGATGGGGGCACACTGAAGCTTTCTTT	CASSLGWGHTEAFF	-	-	TRBJ1-1	TRBV5-1
TGTGCCAGCAGTCCTAGCGGGGGGAATGAGCAGTTCTTC	CASSPSGGNEQFF	TRBD2	few	TRBJ2-1	TRBV12-3/TRBV12-4
TGTGCCAGCAGCTTCCGGACAGGACAAGAGACCCAGTACTTC	CASSFRTGQETQYF	TRBD1	-	TRBJ2-5	TRBV5-4
TGTGCCAGCAGCTGGGGGATTAGCTCCTACAATGAGCAGTTCTTC	CASSWGISSYNEQFF	-	-	TRBJ2-1	TRBV5-6
TGTGCCACCAGCAGCGGGGCGGGGGTCTTAGAGCAGTACTTC	CATSSGAGVLEQYF	TRBD2	few	TRBJ2-7	TRBV15
TGTGCCAGCAGTTCCCTCCAAGGCGCCGGGGAGCTGTTTTTT	CASSSLQGAGELFF	-	-	TRBJ2-2	TRBV6-5
TGTGCCAGCAGTTTATCGATAATCGCAGATACGCAGTATTTT	CASSLSIIADTQYF	-	few	TRBJ2-3	TRBV27
TGCGCCAGCAGCCGCACGGGGGGCCAGACTGAAGCTTTCTTT	CASSRTGGQTEAFF	-	-	TRBJ1-1	TRBV4-1
TGTACCTGCAGTTTCTTCTGGACAGGGCACACCGGGGAGCTGTTTTTT	CTCSFFWTGHTGELFF	TRBD1	-	TRBJ2-2	TRBV2
TGTGCCAGCAGTCAAGAACCGGGAGGGATCTATGGCTACACCTTC	CASSQEPGGIYGYTF	-	few	TRBJ1-2	TRBV6-2/TRBV6-3
TGTGCCAGCAGTCTGCTCTGGAATACGCAGTATTTT	CASSLLWNTQYF	-	few	TRBJ2-3	TRBV6-2/TRBV6-3
TGTGCCAGCAGCTTAGCGGGGAGGGGGCCTGGGGATACCCAGTACTTC	CASSLAGRGPGDTQYF	-	once	TRBJ2-5	TRBV7-8
TGTGCCAGCAGTCATGGACGTAACAATGAGCAGTTCTTC	CASSHGRNNEQFF	-	-	TRBJ2-1	TRBV6-2/TRBV6-3
TGTGCCAGCAGCTACAGGGAGCTAAATGAGCAGTTCTTC	CASSYRELNEQFF	-	-	TRBJ2-1	TRBV7-9
TGCGCCAGCAGACGGACAGGGGCAGTCATGAACACTGAAGCTTTCTTT	CASRRTGAVMNTEAFF	TRBD1	-	TRBJ1-1	TRBV5-1
TGTGCCAGCAGTGAAGACCTCACGTCAGGGTATTCACCCCTCCACTTT	CASSEDLTSGYSPLHF	-	few	TRBJ1-6	TRBV6-1
TGCGCCAGCAGCTCAGGGTTTCAGACTGAAAAACTGTTTTTT	CASSSGFQTEKLFF	-	-	TRBJ1-4	TRBV5-1
TGTGCCAGCAGCTTTCCGGGACAAGGCCACTACGAGCAGTACTTC	CASSFPGQGHYEQYF	-	few	TRBJ2-7	TRBV7-8
TGCAGTGCTGCAAGCTCCTACAATGAGCAGTTCTTC	CSAASSYNEQFF	-	few	TRBJ2-1	TRBV20-1
TGCGCCAGCAGCCAGGGCGGCGGCGGGGGCCCTCAAGAGACCCAGTACTTC	CASSQGGGGGPQETQYF	-	-	TRBJ2-5	TRBV4-3
TGTGCCAGCAGCCCGGGGACTAGCGGGGAAGAGACCCAGTACTTC	CASSPGTSGEETQYF	TRBD2	-	TRBJ2-5	TRBV11-2
TGTGCCAGCAGCCAAGAGAGGACTAGCGAAAGGGATACGCAGTATTTT	CASSQERTSERDTQYF	TRBD2	many	TRBJ2-3	TRBV3-1
TGTGCCAGCAGTTACAGGGACACCTATGGCTACACCTTC	CASSYRDTYGYTF	-	few	TRBJ1-2	TRBV6-5
TGTGCCAGCAGCGTAGTGGCGGGAGTGGATGGCTACACCTTC	CASSVVAGVDGYTF	-	-	TRBJ1-2	TRBV9
TGTGCCAGCATTTATCCCTGGACAGGGGGAAGCTACGAGCAGTACTTC	CASIYPWTGGSYEQYF	TRBD1	-	TRBJ2-7	TRBV2
TGTGCCACCAGCAGAGGGGGGGACACCGGGGAGCTGTTTTTT	CATSRGGDTGELFF	-	-	TRBJ2-2	TRBV15
TGCAGCGTTGTCGGCGGTCCCTACGAGCAGTACTTC	CSVVGGPYEQYF	-	many	TRBJ2-7	TRBV29-1
TGCGCCAGCAGCCAGGGCAGATTCTCCTACGAGCAGTACTTC	CASSQGRFSYEQYF	-	few	TRBJ2-7	TRBV4-1
TGCGCCAGCAGCCAAGGGCAAGTCCAAGAGACCCAGTACTTC	CASSQGQVQETQYF	-	-	TRBJ2-5	TRBV4-1
TGTGCCAGCAGCTTGTGGGGGGAACCAGCTTTCTTT	CASSLWGEPAFF	-	-	TRBJ1-1	TRBV7-9
TGCAGGCATGGGACTCACTCCTACAATGAGCAGTTCTTC	CRHGTHSYNEQFF	-	few	TRBJ2-1	TRBV20-1
TGTGCCACCAGCAGAGATCCGAGACAGGGAGAGACCCAGTACTTC	CATSRDPRQGETQYF	TRBD1	few	TRBJ2-5	TRBV15
TGCGCCAGCAGCTTAACCGGAACATCAGGCTATGGCTACACCTTC	CASSLTGTSGYGYTF	-	few	TRBJ1-2	TRBV5-1